These 20 T cell receptor beta chains came from one sample sequenced in a study of blood T cell repertoires in COVID-19. Data came from immunoSEQ multiplex PCR; TCRdb stores just in-frame clones and leaves some out. Of about 200,000 clones listed, about 87% are singletons. Specimen: peripheral blood. Receptor source: a man aged 60 to 75 with acute or convalescent COVID-19.

V and J are TRBV2 and TRBJ1-5; the match to TRBD1 covers 8 bases. This CDR3 has 16 residues. The trim removed 7 bases at V and 2 bases at J, leaving 10 bases unmatched. Germline loops: CDR1 SNHLY, CDR2 FYNNEI. The CDR3 sequence: CASKLGRGRGNQPQHF. CDR3 in DNA: TGTGCCAGCAAGCTAGGCAGGGGGCGAGGCAATCAGCCCCAGCATTTT.

The V gene is TRBV10-3, the J gene TRBJ1-2; TRBD1 is a possible D gene (6 bases). The V gene's germline CDR1 is ENHRY and CDR2 SYGVKD. The CDR3 is 15 residues long. Trimming left V 4 bases short and J 2 bases short, with 14 bases between. DNA for the CDR3: TGTGCCATCAGTGCGGACAGTCTCTTGAACTATGGCTACACCTTC. Translated, it gives CAISADSLLNYGYTF.

A few counts support this clone. The rearrangement uses TRBV18 and TRBJ1-2, with a tentative D call TRBD1 (5 bases). The V gene's germline CDR1 is KGHSH and CDR2 LQKENI. The CDR3 loop spans 13 amino acids. Trimming took 3 bases from V and 8 from J, leaving 13 bases between them. The CDR3 loop reads CASSPDTQRGYTF. The CDR3 DNA reads TGTGCCAGCTCACCGGACACTCAGAGGGGCTACACCTTC.

The table lists this clone with a few counts. V gene TRBV5-5 combines with J gene TRBJ1-2; D is ambiguous. CDR1 is SGHKS, CDR2 YYEKEE, per germline (reference sequence). V dropped 0 bases and J dropped 7 bases, with 10 bases sitting between them. This CDR3 region has 13 residues. This chain's CDR3 is CASSLDRGPGYTF. CDR3 nucleotide sequence: TGTGCCAGCAGCTTGGATAGAGGTCCTGGCTACACCTTC.

The gene calls are TRBV6-5 and TRBJ1-4; D not certain. With 0 bases removed from V and 3 bases from J, the gap between germline ends came to 11 bases. The CDR3 spans 16 residues. Germline CDR1 MNHEY, CDR2 SVGAGI. In DNA form, the CDR3 reads TGTGCCAGCAGTTACTCGAGTGGGCGTTCTAATGAAAAACTGTTTTTT. Translation gives CASSYSSGRSNEKLFF.

This sequence joins TRBV6-1 and TRBJ1-3; 9 bases match TRBD1. CDR1 is MNHNS, CDR2 SASEGT, per germline. The V gene end was trimmed by 0 bases and the J gene end by 8 bases; junction bases not matched to a gene: 8. The CDR3 totals 16 residues. CDR3 amino acids: CASSEAPGTGRDTIYF. CDR3 nucleotides: TGTGCCAGCAGTGAAGCCCCTGGGACAGGGAGGGACACCATATATTTT.

This clone was picked up one time. The chain recombines TRBV7-9 with TRBJ2-3; D is uncertain. V lost 5 bases and J 5 bases, leaving 5 bases between the germline ends. This CDR3 contains 11 residues. Per germline, CDR1 SEHNR and CDR2 FQNEAQ (reference sequence). The CDR3 DNA follows: TGTGCCAGCAGCCCTATAGATACGCAGTATTTT. Translating gives CASSPIDTQYF. The variable domain in full, with the rest retrieved from reference TRBV7-9 and TRBJ2-3, is DTGVSQNPRHKITKRGQNVTFRCDPISEHNRLYWYRQTLGQGPEFLTYFQNEAQLEKSRLLSDRFSAERPKGSFSTLEIQRTEQGDSAMYLCASSPIDTQYFGPGTRLTVL.

V gene TRBV9 combines with J gene TRBJ1-1; the D is unclear. The V gene's germline CDR1 is SGDLS and CDR2 YYNGEE. CDR3 length: 15 amino acids. V was clipped by 0 bases and J by 5 bases, with 14 bases between them. CDR3 in amino acids: CASSVAPAEGTEAFF. DNA of the CDR3: TGTGCCAGCAGCGTAGCTCCGGCTGAGGGAACTGAAGCTTTCTTT.

The genes are TRBV11-3 and TRBJ2-5; 12 bases agree with TRBD2. Per the germline V gene, CDR1 is SGHNT and CDR2 is YENEEA. The CDR3 is made up of 14 amino acids. The J segment lost 5 bases and the V segment lost 5 bases, leaving 3 bases of the junction unmatched. The CDR3 protein is CASSLAGGRETQYF. DNA of the CDR3: TGTGCCAGCAGCCTAGCGGGGGGGCGGGAGACCCAGTACTTC.

The rearrangement links TRBV23-1 to TRBJ1-1, with 11 nucleotides matching TRBD1. TRBV23-1 is an open reading frame, and its role is uncertain. V trimming: 6 bases; J trimming: 3 bases; junction bases outside the gene matches: 9. This CDR3 spans 16 amino acids. CDR3 nucleotide sequence: TGCGCCAGCAGGATCCCCGGGACAGGGGGGCACACTGAAGCTTTCTTT. This encodes CASRIPGTGGHTEAFF.

The V and J genes are TRBV5-1 and TRBJ2-5, with TRBD2 as a possible D gene (5 bases). The CDR3 has 17 residues. The V end lost 2 bases, the J end lost 4 bases, and 21 bases lay between the germline ends. CDR1 and CDR2 from the germline V gene are SGHRS and YFSETQ. CDR3 sequence reads: CASSFLGSRVAGETQYF. As DNA, the CDR3 is TGCGCCAGCAGCTTCTTAGGGAGTAGGGTCGCGGGAGAGACCCAGTACTTC.

This clone showed up just once. V is TRBV18 and J is TRBJ2-7; perhaps TRBD2 as D (5 bases). Deletions cut 3 bases from V and 0 bases from J, with 12 bases between. The CDR3 sequence is 15 residues long. Germline V gene data show CDR1 as KGHSH and CDR2 as LQKENI. The CDR3 DNA sequence: TGTGCCAGCTCACCTAAAATTGGGAGCTCCTACGAGCAGTACTTC. This encodes CASSPKIGSSYEQYF.

V gene TRBV6-1 combines with J gene TRBJ2-7, with 10 bases matching TRBD2. This CDR3 spans 17 amino acids. The germline V gene has CDR1 MNHNS and CDR2 SASEGT. Germline trimming cut 2 bases from V and 3 bases from J; bases unmatched to any gene: 10. CDR3 DNA sequence: TGTGCCAGCAGTGAACGGGTAGCGGGGGGATTCGGCTACGAGCAGTACTTC. Protein: CASSERVAGGFGYEQYF.

The V and J genes are TRBV5-1 and TRBJ2-2, with 8 nucleotides matching TRBD1. Germline trimming cut 0 bases from V and 5 bases from J; bases unmatched to any gene: 6. The CDR3 consists of 16 residues. Germline V lookup: CDR1 SGHRS, CDR2 YFSETQ. CDR3 sequence reads: CASSLVQGAGTGELFF. In nucleotides, the CDR3 is TGCGCCAGCAGCTTGGTTCAGGGGGCCGGGACCGGGGAGCTGTTTTTT.

The V call is TRBV3-1 (or the pseudogene TRBV3-2), the J call TRBJ2-7; D not resolved. The germline gives CDR1 LGHDT, CDR2 YNNKEL (reference sequence). Trimming cost V 4 bases and J 0 bases, with 13 bases left between them. There are 15 residues in the CDR3. CDR3 in DNA: TGTGCCAGCAGCCCTTACCCGATGAGCTCCTACGAGCAGTACTTC. Its protein product is CASSPYPMSSYEQYF.

This sequence joins TRBV5-6 and TRBJ2-7; the D gene is possibly TRBD2 (6 bases). V was shortened by 3 bases and J by 6 bases, with 16 bases between the two germline ends. Germline lookup yields CDR1 SGHDT and CDR2 YYEEEE. The CDR3 length is 14 residues. CDR3 region: CASSYTRLVREQYF. Here the CDR3 DNA reads TGTGCCAGCAGCTATACCCGACTAGTCCGCGAGCAGTACTTC.

The chain uses TRBV11-1 and TRBJ2-5, with D tentatively TRBD2 (6 bases). This CDR3 contains 14 residues. From germline, CDR1 is SGHAT and CDR2 FQDESV (reference sequence). V gave up 3 bases and J gave up 5 bases, with 13 bases separating them. CDR3 in amino acids: CASSFGGSGETQYF. In DNA form, the CDR3 reads TGTGCCAGCAGCTTCGGGGGTTCTGGGGAGACCCAGTACTTC.

This clone was seen only a few times. The chain has TRBV28 and TRBJ1-5, with D possibly being TRBD1 (5 bases). The CDR3 is 13 residues long. Per germline, CDR1 MDHEN and CDR2 SYDVKM. Trimming removed 6 bases from V and 9 bases from J, with 15 bases in between. CDR3 nucleotides: TGTGCCAGCAGGCCCACCAGGGTAGGGCCCCAGCATTTT. Amino acid sequence: CASRPTRVGPQHF.

The chain has TRBV29-1 and TRBJ2-5, with D possibly matching TRBD2 (5 bases). The CDR3 loop spans 12 amino acids. V lost 6 bases to trimming and J lost 5 bases, with 13 bases between them. Germline V gene sequence: CDR1 SQVTM, CDR2 ANQGSEA. The DNA of the CDR3 is TGCAGCGTCCTAAGCGGCAGGGAGACCCAGTACTTC. This gives the protein CSVLSGRETQYF.

This chain links TRBV7-2 with TRBJ2-2; TRBD2 matches 11 bases. The CDR3 runs 17 residues. After removal of 1 base from V and 4 bases from J, the junction contained 5 bases not matched to a gene. Germline V gene sequence: CDR1 SGHTA, CDR2 FQGNSA. CDR3 bases: TGTGCCAGCAGCTTAGATTCGACTAGCGGGGCCACCGGGGAGCTGTTTTTT. Protein product: CASSLDSTSGATGELFF.